A single sample is the source of the 16 T cell receptor beta chains below, sequenced in a study of shared clonotypes between healthy human individuals. Assay used: immunoSEQ multiplex PCR; TCRdb lists only in-frame clones, some missing. Among 2 million to 2.5 million clones listed, just over 90% were seen once. The specimen sequenced was naive CD4+ T cells from PBMCs. Regarding subset: CD45RA+ positively selected. Receptor source: a man younger than 35 in good health. Some clones in this sample may be carry-over from other donors' samples.

The J gene is TRBJ2-2, the V gene TRBV7-3, with TRBD1 matching over 10 bases. Germline-derived CDR1 and CDR2 are SGHTA and FQGTGA. This CDR3 has 17 residues. The trim removed 5 bases at V and 0 bases at J, leaving 6 bases unmatched. Written as DNA, the CDR3 is TGTGCCAGCAGCCCGACAGGGGGCGCGGCGAACACCGGGGAGCTGTTTTTT. The encoded protein is CASSPTGGAANTGELFF.

The chain is built from TRBV27 and TRBJ2-1; 13 positions match TRBD2. This CDR3 spans 13 amino acids. Per the germline V gene, CDR1 is MNHEY and CDR2 is SMNVEV (reference sequence). V lost 6 bases, J lost 7 bases, and 0 bases stayed unmatched. This CDR3 reads CASRLAGGNEQFF. CDR3 sequence (DNA): TGTGCCAGCAGACTAGCGGGAGGGAATGAGCAGTTCTTC.

The chain carries TRBV29-1 and TRBJ2-5; a weak D match, TRBD1 (5 bases). The tail of the sequence fits TRBJ2-7 better, so the J call may be wrong. Germline assignment: CDR1 SQVTM and CDR2 ANQGSEA. The CDR3 is 13 amino acids. This CDR3 reads CSVGDAGSYEQYF. In nucleotides, the CDR3 is TGCAGCGTTGGAGACGCAGGGTCCTACGAGCAGTACTTC.

The gene calls are TRBV7-8 and TRBJ1-2; D call uncertain. The V end was cut by 4 bases, the J end by 7 bases, with 7 bases between. The V gene's germline CDR1 is SGHVS and CDR2 FQNEAQ. The length of the CDR3 is 11 residues. For the CDR3, the DNA is TGTGCCAGCAGCTCCAAAGGTGGCTACACCTTC. Encoded protein: CASSSKGGYTF.

A single count supports this clone. V gene TRBV28 combines with J gene TRBJ2-7; 11 positions match TRBD2. V trimming: 6 bases; J trimming: 6 bases; junction bases outside the gene matches: 7. CDR3 length: 14 residues. Germline CDR1 and CDR2: MDHEN and SYDVKM. CDR3 DNA: TGTGCCAGCAGCGAACTAGCGGGAGCGTTCGAGCAGTACTTC. It specifies CASSELAGAFEQYF. Filled out from reference TRBV28 and TRBJ2-7, the complete variable domain reads DVKVTQSSRYLVKRTGEKVFLECVQDMDHENMFWYRQDPGLGLRLIYFSYDVKMKEKGDIPEGYSVSREKKERFSLILESASTNQTSMYLCASSELAGAFEQYFGPGTRLTVT.

Concerning this clone: This sample includes further DNA sequences coding for the same CDR3. The chain recombines TRBV5-1 with TRBJ1-3; 7 nucleotides align to TRBD1. This CDR3 contains 13 residues. In germline, CDR1 is SGHRS, CDR2 YFSETQ. V lost 4 bases and J lost 4; bases outside the gene matches: 2. CDR3 DNA sequence: TGCGCCAGCAGCGCAGGGGGAGGAAACACCATATATTTT. Translating gives CASSAGGGNTIYF.

The rearrangement links TRBV5-1 to TRBJ2-7, with D perhaps given as TRBD1 or TRBD2 (5 bases each). Trimming pared 4 bases from V and 7 bases from J, leaving 18 bases between. CDR1 and CDR2 (germline): SGHRS, YFSETQ. The CDR3 is 14 residues long. In nucleotides, the CDR3 is TGCGCCAGCAGCGTGGTCAGGGAGATGAGTGAGCAGTACTTC. This gives the protein CASSVVREMSEQYF.

The gene calls are TRBV7-9 and TRBJ2-2; TRBD1 is a possible D gene (6 bases). There are 15 residues in the CDR3. Germline V lookup: CDR1 SEHNR, CDR2 FQNEAQ (reference sequence). V was cut by 6 bases and J by 3 bases, with 14 bases left in between. CDR3 sequence: CASSKTGFYTGELFF. DNA for the CDR3: TGTGCCAGCAGTAAAACAGGGTTTTACACCGGGGAGCTGTTTTTT. The entire variable domain, with the rest obtained from reference TRBV7-9 and TRBJ2-2, is as follows: DTGVSQNPRHKITKRGQNVTFRCDPISEHNRLYWYRQTLGQGPEFLTYFQNEAQLEKSRLLSDRFSAERPKGSFSTLEIQRTEQGDSAMYLCASSKTGFYTGELFFGEGSRLTVL.

This rearrangement joins TRBV28 to TRBJ1-5; unclear D gene. CDR3 length: 17 residues. Trimming pared 4 bases from V and 0 bases from J, leaving 16 bases between. Per the germline V gene, CDR1 is MDHEN and CDR2 is SYDVKM. The CDR3 is CASSSPGGRDSNQPQHF. The CDR3 DNA is TGTGCCAGCAGTTCCCCGGGTGGCCGGGATAGCAATCAGCCCCAGCATTTT.

A single count supports this clone. This chain joins TRBV7-2 and TRBJ2-5, with 8 bases aligning to TRBD2. Germline V gives CDR1 SGHTA, CDR2 FQGNSA. Unmatched junction bases numbered 8, after V lost 4 bases and J lost 4 bases. CDR3 length: 15 amino acids. CDR3 sequence: CASSSAGSGGETQYF. The CDR3 nucleotides read TGTGCCAGCAGCTCAGCGGGAAGCGGGGGAGAGACCCAGTACTTC. Combining the CDR3 with reference TRBV7-2 and TRBJ2-5 gives the whole variable domain GAGVSQSPSNKVTEKGKDVELRCDPISGHTALYWYRQSLGQGLEFLIYFQGNSAPDKSGLPSDRFSAERTGGSVSTLTIQRTQQEDSAVYLCASSSAGSGGETQYFGPGTRLLVL.

Comment on this clone: One end of the junction fails to match germline, which may point to a read error. Different DNA sequences within this sample yield the same CDR3. This chain links TRBV5-1 with TRBJ2-2; D remains ambiguous. The CDR3 totals 14 residues. Germline loops: CDR1 SGHRS, CDR2 YFSETQ. CDR3 region: CASSLIGNTGELFF. Here the CDR3 DNA reads TGCGCCAGTAGCTTGATTGGGAACACCGGGGAGCTGTTTTTT. The whole variable domain, remainder taken from reference TRBV5-1 and TRBJ2-2, is KAGVTQTPRYLIKTRGQQVTLSCSPISGHRSVSWYQQTPGQGLQFLFEYFSETQRNKGNFPGRFSGRQFSNSRSEMNVSTLELGDSALYLCASSLIGNTGELFFGEGSRLTVL.

The chain employs TRBV7-3 and TRBJ2-3; possibly TRBD1 for D (5 bases). Germline CDR1 SGHTA, CDR2 FQGTGA. This CDR3 has 16 amino acids. Trimming cost V 1 base and J 1 base, with 12 bases left between them. Written as DNA, the CDR3 is TGTGCCAGCAGCTTAATGTCTGGGGCCGGCACAGATACGCAGTATTTT. As protein: CASSLMSGAGTDTQYF.

The chain combines TRBV9 with TRBJ2-1; D is perhaps TRBD2 (7 bases). The germline CDR1 and CDR2 sequences are SGDLS and YYNGEE. CDR3 length: 16 residues. V lost 4 bases and J 5 bases, leaving 19 bases between the germline ends. CDR3 sequence: CASSPGSGGADNEQFF. The CDR3 region has the DNA TGTGCCAGCAGCCCCGGATCGGGGGGCGCAGACAATGAGCAGTTCTTC.

In regard to this clone: A junction boundary mismatches the germline segment, possibly from a read error. CDR3 protein: CASSPIAGRPHF. DNA of the CDR3: TGTGCCAGCAGCCCCATAGCGGGACGCCCTCACTTC. The chain links TRBV27 to TRBJ2-7, with 8 bases that match TRBD2. The CDR3 covers 12 residues. Germline-derived CDR1 and CDR2 are MNHEY and SMNVEV (reference sequence).

The gene calls are TRBV29-1 and TRBJ1-1, with no clear D. V was trimmed by 2 bases and J by 3 bases, leaving 4 bases between them. CDR3 length equals 11 residues. Germline-derived CDR1 and CDR2 are SQVTM and ANQGSEA. The chain's CDR3 is CSVETDTEAFF. The CDR3 coding sequence is TGCAGCGTTGAAACGGACACTGAAGCTTTCTTT.

This chain links TRBV5-1 with TRBJ2-3; 10 bases match TRBD2. V was pared by 4 bases and J by 5 bases, with 13 bases of the junction left unmatched. Germline lookup yields CDR1 SGHRS and CDR2 YFSETQ. This CDR3 region has 17 residues. CDR3 loop: CASSQLGLAAAGDTQYF. The DNA of the CDR3 is TGCGCCAGCAGCCAACTAGGACTAGCGGCTGCTGGAGATACGCAGTATTTT.